Ten or more counts support the clone carrying this TCR beta chain. Only in-frame clones appear in the TCRdb table, and some are missing; sequencing was by immunoSEQ multiplex PCR. The sample yields about 99,000 clones, more than 45% seen once. The sample comes from a study of shared clonotypes between healthy human individuals. Study summary: The donors, a couple of women and a few men, were aged 18 to 49.

The CDR3 totals 11 residues. In germline, CDR1 is MGHDK, CDR2 SYGVNS. The V end lost 4 bases, the J end lost 9 bases, and 10 bases lay between the germline ends. The rearrangement uses TRBV25-1 and TRBJ2-7; D is undetermined. The sequence came from a woman between 35 and 50 years old in good health. Some clones in this sample may be carry-over from other donors' samples. Sample: PBMCs. The CDR3 loop reads CASSATQMQYF. The CDR3 nucleotides are TGTGCCAGCAGTGCAACACAAATGCAGTACTTC.